The rows below give T cell receptor beta chains drawn from one sample of a study of T cells in Graves' hyperthyroidism and ophthalmopathy. Each CDR3 protein gets one entry after TCRdb re-called the multiplex PCR reads with MiXCR. Among about 180,000 distinct CDR3 sequences listed, about a sixth were seen once. Sequenced sample: blood. The receptors come from a woman between 50 and 59 years old with Graves' hyperthyroidism. Each CDR3 is given without its conserved first and last residue.

v_call	j_call	cdr3_aa
TRBV6-5	TRBJ2-3	ASSYASPGAGPDTQY
TRBV7-2	TRBJ1-2	ASSLGGQGQYGYT
TRBV20-1	TRBJ2-7	SAVVGGSYEQY
TRBV2	TRBJ2-1	ASSQSDEQF
TRBV3-1	TRBJ1-1	ASSPSGQGNTEAF
TRBV7-3	TRBJ1-2	ASSLIGGADYGYT
TRBV5-1	TRBJ2-2	ASSLAQGNTGELF
TRBV20-1	TRBJ1-6	SSFSSNSPLH
TRBV2	TRBJ1-4	ASRRQGVTNEKLF
TRBV5-1	TRBJ1-1	ASSLEGPEAEAF
TRBV11-2	TRBJ2-5	ASSLDSRGHETQY
TRBV12-3/TRBV12-4	TRBJ2-3	ASSRGQGRITDTQY
TRBV20-1	TRBJ1-1	SARVGGWENTEAF
TRBV28	TRBJ1-4	ASSSDEKLF
TRBV20-1	TRBJ2-5	SAWDRGIGTQY
TRBV20-1	TRBJ1-1	SASTPGHSTTEAF
TRBV12-3/TRBV12-4	TRBJ2-3	ASSLLGARDTQY
TRBV28	TRBJ1-3	ASSSGTSGNTIY
TRBV27	TRBJ1-5	ASSLSNNQPQH
TRBV28	TRBJ2-3	ASSRSSTDTQY
TRBV5-1	TRBJ1-6	ASSLDWASNSPLH
TRBV20-1	TRBJ1-3	SAPRGAGIGPGNTIY